The next 10 T cell receptor beta chains were all read from a single sample in a study of T-cell reconstitution after alpha-beta-depleted transplantation in children. Unique molecular identifiers were incorporated into the prepared TCRbeta library. Using its own MiXCR run on the PCR reads, TCRdb lists one record per CDR3 protein. The repertoire has approximately 1,000,000 distinct CDR3 sequences, about 30% of them found once; the top ten carry under 30%. The input for sequencing was PBMCs, mostly from graft donor cells, taken 360 days after TCRalphabeta/CD19-depleted stem cell transplant. These receptors were taken from a boy in the first two years of life who had a stem cell transplant for SCID, so the T cells may come from the graft donor.

The table lists this clonotype with many counts. This chain uses TRBV28 with TRBJ1-1, with D possibly TRBD1 on 6 matching bases. This CDR3 spans 14 amino acids. Germline CDR1 MDHEN, CDR2 SYDVKM. V was pared by 6 bases and J by 4 bases, with 15 bases between. CDR3 sequence (DNA): TGTGCCAGCAGCTCAGGGGTCTCGGTCACTGAAGCTTTCTTT. Residues: CASSSGVSVTEAFF.

This clonotype was detected once. V gene TRBV20-1 combines with J gene TRBJ1-2; TRBD1 matches at 8 bases. Per germline, CDR1 DFQATT and CDR2 SNEGSKA (reference sequence). V shed 2 bases and J 4 bases; nucleotides not matched to a gene: 6. This CDR3 is built from 14 residues. CDR3 protein: CSARPRGQGYGYTF. CDR3 nucleotides: TGCAGTGCTAGACCGCGCGGACAGGGCTATGGCTACACCTTC.

This chain uses TRBV5-1 with TRBJ1-4, with 8 bases that match TRBD1. The CDR3 spans 15 residues. After removal of 1 base from V and 6 bases from J, the junction contained 5 bases not matched to a gene. CDR1 and CDR2 (germline): SGHRS, YFSETQ. CDR3: CASSLQGAKDEKLFF. The DNA for the CDR3 is TGCGCCAGCAGCTTGCAGGGGGCAAAGGATGAAAAACTGTTTTTT.

This clonotype was recorded a few times. This chain uses TRBV5-1 with TRBJ2-1; D is perhaps TRBD1 (5 bases). Germline assignment: CDR1 SGHRS and CDR2 YFSETQ. CDR3 length: 14 amino acids. Trimming removed 0 bases at V and 8 bases at J, with 12 bases between. CDR3 in DNA: TGCGCCAGCAGCTTGGCCAGGGCTTATGATGAGCAGTTCTTC. Translating gives CASSLARAYDEQFF.

This clonotype was counted only a few times. V gene TRBV18 combines with J gene TRBJ2-1, with unresolved D. Between the trimmed V and J ends, which lost 1 base and 6 bases, there was a span of 7 bases. This CDR3 is 13 amino acids long. The V gene's germline CDR1 is KGHSH and CDR2 LQKENI. For the CDR3, the DNA is TGTGCCAGCTCACCACTGGGTTTCAATGAGCAGTTCTTC. Translated: CASSPLGFNEQFF.

The CDR3 spells CASSTPMRGASYNEQFF. In DNA, the CDR3 is TGTGCCAGCAGCACCCCTATGCGGGGGGCCTCCTACAATGAGCAGTTCTTC. The J gene is TRBJ2-1, the V gene TRBV12-3 or TRBV12-4, with TRBD2 matching over 8 bases. The CDR3 is 17 residues long. V gave up 6 bases and J gave up 0 bases; unmatched junction bases: 10.

The chain employs TRBV29-1 and TRBJ2-1; D possibly corresponds to TRBD2 (5 bases). This CDR3 region has 13 residues. The germline CDR1 and CDR2 sequences are SQVTM and ANQGSEA. V shed 3 bases and J shed 7 bases, with 13 bases lying between them. This CDR3 is CSVEPGWGNEQFF. Here the CDR3 DNA reads TGCAGCGTTGAGCCGGGGTGGGGTAATGAGCAGTTCTTC.

As to this clonotype: The final CDR3 position lacks the conserved phenylalanine or tryptophan, pointing to a likely read error. The chain joins TRBV27 to TRBJ1-1; TRBD1 matches 7 bases. The ends lost 10 bases at V and 5 bases at J; junction bases unmatched: 10. Germline CDR1 and CDR2: MNHEY and SMNVEV (reference sequence). The CDR3 runs 13 residues. In nucleotides, the CDR3 is TGTGCCAACAGACAGGGTTGGAGGACTGAAGCTTTCTCT. Its translation is CANRQGWRTEAFS.

This chain links TRBV24-1 with TRBJ2-5; perhaps D is TRBD1 or TRBD2 (7 bases each). Trimming stripped 3 bases from V and 2 bases from J, with 12 bases between. CDR1 is KGHDR, CDR2 SFDVKD, per germline. The CDR3 is 15 residues long. The CDR3 nucleotides read TGTGCCACCAGTGATCGGGGGGACAGACAAGAGACCCAGTACTTC. Its protein product is CATSDRGDRQETQYF.

There are a few counts of this clonotype. The chain uses TRBV18 and TRBJ1-1, with 11 bases fitting TRBD1. The J segment lost 3 bases and the V segment lost 3 bases, leaving 9 bases of the junction unmatched. Germline lookup yields CDR1 KGHSH and CDR2 LQKENI. The CDR3 is made up of 17 amino acids. The CDR3 reads CASSPLDRGLIDTEAFF. CDR3 nucleotide sequence: TGTGCCAGCTCACCCCTGGACAGGGGGCTTATTGACACTGAAGCTTTCTTT. Full variable domain (missing parts from reference TRBV18 and TRBJ1-1): NAGVMQNPRHLVRRRGQEARLRCSPMKGHSHVYWYRQLPEEGLKFMVYLQKENIIDESGMPKERFSAEFPKEGPSILRIQQVVRGDSAAYFCASSPLDRGLIDTEAFFGQGTRLTVV.